This T cell receptor beta chain was recovered during a study of blood T cell repertoires in COVID-19. Study context: Sites across the United States, Italy and Spain contributed samples from acute and convalescent COVID-19.

Cohorts were based on clinical histories the participants reported. Donors in Cohort 3 counted as recovered after two negative PCRs, clearance, or symptom resolution. Authors' data handling: Researchers report that nucleated cell counts were estimated from reference gene primer amplification. Sequencing used immunoSEQ multiplex PCR; TCRdb keeps in-frame clones, though not all of them. That table furnishes V, J and clone size, whereas the DNA furnished D and trimming. In the table there are 150,000 to 200,000 clones, roughly 87% of which are singletons. CDR3 length: 16 amino acids. Germline V CDR1 and CDR2: PRHDT, FYEKMQ (reference sequence). Losses at the gene ends were 5 bases for V and 1 base for J; bases not matched to a gene: 4.

This sequence joins TRBV13 and TRBJ2-3, with 12 bases lining up with TRBD2. Sequencing was carried out using PBMCs or T cells enriched from blood (not recorded which). The receptor's source is a man aged 50-60 years who had recovered from COVID-19. CDR3 region: CASSLAGGRGTDTQYF. CDR3 sequence (DNA): TGTGCCAGCAGCCTAGCGGGGGGGCGTGGCACAGATACGCAGTATTTT.